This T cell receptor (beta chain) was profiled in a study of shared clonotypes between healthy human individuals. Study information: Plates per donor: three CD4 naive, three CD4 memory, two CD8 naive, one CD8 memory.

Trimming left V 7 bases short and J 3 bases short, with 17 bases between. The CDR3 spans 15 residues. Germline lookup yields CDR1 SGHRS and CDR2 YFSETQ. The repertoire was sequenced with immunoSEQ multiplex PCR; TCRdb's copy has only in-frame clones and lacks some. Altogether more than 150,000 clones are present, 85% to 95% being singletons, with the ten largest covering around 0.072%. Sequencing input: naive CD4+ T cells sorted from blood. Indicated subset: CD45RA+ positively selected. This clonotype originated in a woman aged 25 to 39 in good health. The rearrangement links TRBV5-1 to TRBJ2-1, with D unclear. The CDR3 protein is CASGDLSLYYNEQFF. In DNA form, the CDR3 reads TGCGCCAGCGGAGACCTCTCGTTATACTACAATGAGCAGTTCTTC.